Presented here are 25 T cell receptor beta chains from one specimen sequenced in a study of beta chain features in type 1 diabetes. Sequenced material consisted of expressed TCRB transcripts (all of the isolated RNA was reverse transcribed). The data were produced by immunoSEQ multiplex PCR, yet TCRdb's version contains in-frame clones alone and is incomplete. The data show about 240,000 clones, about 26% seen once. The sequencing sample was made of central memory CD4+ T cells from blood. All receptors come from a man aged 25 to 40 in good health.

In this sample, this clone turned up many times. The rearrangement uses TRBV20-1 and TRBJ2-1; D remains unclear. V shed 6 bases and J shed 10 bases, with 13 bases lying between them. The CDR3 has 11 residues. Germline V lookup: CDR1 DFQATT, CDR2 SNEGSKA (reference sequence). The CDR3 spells CSANLGDEQFF. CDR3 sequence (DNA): TGCAGTGCCAACCTAGGAGACGAGCAGTTCTTC.

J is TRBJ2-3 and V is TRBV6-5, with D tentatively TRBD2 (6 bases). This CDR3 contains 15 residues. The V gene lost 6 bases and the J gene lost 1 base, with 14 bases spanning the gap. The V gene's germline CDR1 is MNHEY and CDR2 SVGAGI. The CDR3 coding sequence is TGTGCCAGCAGATTGGGACTCCTGGGCACAGATACGCAGTATTTT. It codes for CASRLGLLGTDTQYF.

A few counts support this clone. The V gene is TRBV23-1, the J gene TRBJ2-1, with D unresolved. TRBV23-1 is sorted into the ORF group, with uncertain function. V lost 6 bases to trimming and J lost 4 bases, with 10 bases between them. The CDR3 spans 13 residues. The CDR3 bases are TGCGCCAGCAGCCTGTGGGGTTACAATGAGCAGTTCTTC. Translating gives CASSLWGYNEQFF.

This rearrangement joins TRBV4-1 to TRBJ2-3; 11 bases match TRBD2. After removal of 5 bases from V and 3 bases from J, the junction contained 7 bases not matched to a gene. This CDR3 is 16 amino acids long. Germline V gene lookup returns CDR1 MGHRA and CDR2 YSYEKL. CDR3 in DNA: TGCGCCAGCAGCGGTATAGCGGGGGGGCGGACAGATACGCAGTATTTT. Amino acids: CASSGIAGGRTDTQYF.

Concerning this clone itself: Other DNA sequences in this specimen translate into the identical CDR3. The CDR3 coding sequence is TGTGCCAGCAAGAGGGGGCAAGAGACCCAGTACTTC. Translating gives CASKRGQETQYF. The chain uses TRBV2 and TRBJ2-5; the D gene is possibly TRBD1 (6 bases). V dropped 7 bases and J dropped 2 bases, with 8 bases sitting between them. From germline, CDR1 is SNHLY and CDR2 FYNNEI. The CDR3 extends over 12 amino acids.

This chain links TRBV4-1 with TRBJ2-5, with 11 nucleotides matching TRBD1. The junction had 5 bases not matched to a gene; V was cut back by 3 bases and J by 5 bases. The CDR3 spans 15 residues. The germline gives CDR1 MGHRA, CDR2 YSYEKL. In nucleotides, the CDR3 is TGCGCCAGCAGCCATGGGACAGGGGGATGGGAGACCCAGTACTTC. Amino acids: CASSHGTGGWETQYF.

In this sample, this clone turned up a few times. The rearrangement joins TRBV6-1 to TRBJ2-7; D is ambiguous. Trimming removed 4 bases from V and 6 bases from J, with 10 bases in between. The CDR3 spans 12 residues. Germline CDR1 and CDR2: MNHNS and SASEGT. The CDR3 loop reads CASSGQSFEQYF. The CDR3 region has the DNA TGTGCCAGCAGTGGGCAAAGCTTCGAGCAGTACTTC.

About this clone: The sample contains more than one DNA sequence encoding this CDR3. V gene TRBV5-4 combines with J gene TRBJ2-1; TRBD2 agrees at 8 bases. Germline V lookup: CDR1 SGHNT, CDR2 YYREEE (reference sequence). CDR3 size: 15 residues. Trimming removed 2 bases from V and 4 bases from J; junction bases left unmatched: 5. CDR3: CASSFAGGSYNEQFF. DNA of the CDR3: TGTGCCAGCAGCTTCGCGGGGGGTAGTTACAATGAGCAGTTCTTC.

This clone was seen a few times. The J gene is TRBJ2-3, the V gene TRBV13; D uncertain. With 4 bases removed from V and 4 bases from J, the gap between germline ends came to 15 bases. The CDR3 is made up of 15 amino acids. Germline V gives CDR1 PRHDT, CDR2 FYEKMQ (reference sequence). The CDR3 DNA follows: TGTGCCAGCAGCTCCAGCCGAGGCCGCCCAGATACGCAGTATTTT. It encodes CASSSSRGRPDTQYF. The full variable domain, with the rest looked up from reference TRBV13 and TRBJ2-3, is AAGVIQSPRHLIKEKRETATLKCYPIPRHDTVYWYQQGPGQDPQFLISFYEKMQSDKGSIPDRFSAQQFSDYHSELNMSSLELGDSALYFCASSSSRGRPDTQYFGPGTRLTVL.

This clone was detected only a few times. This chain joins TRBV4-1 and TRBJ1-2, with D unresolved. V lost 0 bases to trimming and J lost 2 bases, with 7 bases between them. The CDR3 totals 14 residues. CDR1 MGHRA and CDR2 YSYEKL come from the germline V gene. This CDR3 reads CASSQDPQNYGYTF. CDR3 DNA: TGCGCCAGCAGCCAAGATCCACAGAACTATGGCTACACCTTC.

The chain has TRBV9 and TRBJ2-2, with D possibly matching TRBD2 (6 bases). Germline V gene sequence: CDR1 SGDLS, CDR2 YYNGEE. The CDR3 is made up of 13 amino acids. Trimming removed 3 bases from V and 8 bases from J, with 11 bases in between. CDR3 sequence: CASSAGLRGELFF. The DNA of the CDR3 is TGTGCCAGCAGCGCGGGACTTCGGGGGGAGCTGTTTTTT.

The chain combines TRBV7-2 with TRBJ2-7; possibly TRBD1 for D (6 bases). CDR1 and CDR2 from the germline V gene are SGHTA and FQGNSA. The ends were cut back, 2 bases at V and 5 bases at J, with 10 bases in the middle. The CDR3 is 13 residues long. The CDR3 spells CASSLTRDNEQYF. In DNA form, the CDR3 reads TGTGCCAGCAGCTTAACCAGGGACAACGAGCAGTACTTC. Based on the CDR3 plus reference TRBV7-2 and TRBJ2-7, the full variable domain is GAGVSQSPSNKVTEKGKDVELRCDPISGHTALYWYRQSLGQGLEFLIYFQGNSAPDKSGLPSDRFSAERTGGSVSTLTIQRTQQEDSAVYLCASSLTRDNEQYFGPGTRLTVT.

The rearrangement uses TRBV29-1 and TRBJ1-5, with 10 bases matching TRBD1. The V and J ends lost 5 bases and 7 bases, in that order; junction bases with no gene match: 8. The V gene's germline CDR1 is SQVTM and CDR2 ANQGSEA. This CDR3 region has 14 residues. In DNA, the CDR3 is TGCAGCGTTTCAAGCGGGACAGGGGACCAGCCCCAGCATTTT. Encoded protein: CSVSSGTGDQPQHF.

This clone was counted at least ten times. DNA for the CDR3: TGTGCCAGCAGCCCACAGGGGGCGCGGGAGCAGTACTTC. Amino acids: CASSPQGAREQYF. The chain is built from TRBV9 and TRBJ2-7; TRBD1 matches at 9 bases. Germline V gene sequence: CDR1 SGDLS, CDR2 YYNGEE. V was clipped by 4 bases and J by 7 bases; unmatched bases: 6. CDR3 length equals 13 residues.

CDR3: CASSKTSGGSYEQFF. CDR3 sequence (DNA): TGTGCCAGCAGTAAAACTAGCGGGGGTTCATATGAGCAGTTCTTC. The chain recombines TRBV6-1 with TRBJ2-1; 11 bases match TRBD2. Germline V gene lookup returns CDR1 MNHNS and CDR2 SASEGT. The V gene end was trimmed by 5 bases and the J gene end by 8 bases; junction bases not matched to a gene: 8. The CDR3 spans 15 residues.

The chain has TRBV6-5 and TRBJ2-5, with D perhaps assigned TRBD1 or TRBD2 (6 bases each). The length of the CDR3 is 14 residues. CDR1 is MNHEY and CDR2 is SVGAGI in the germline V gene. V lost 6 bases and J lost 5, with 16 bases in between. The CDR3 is CASRARGSGETQYF. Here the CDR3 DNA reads TGTGCCAGCAGGGCGAGGGGGAGCGGGGAGACCCAGTACTTC.

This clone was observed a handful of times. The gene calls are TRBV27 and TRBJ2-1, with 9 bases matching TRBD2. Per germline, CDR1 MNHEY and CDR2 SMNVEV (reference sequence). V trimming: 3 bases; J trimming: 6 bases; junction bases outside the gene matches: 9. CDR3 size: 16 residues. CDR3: CASSFPRGGRGNEQFF. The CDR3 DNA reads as TGTGCCAGCAGTTTCCCGCGAGGCGGGAGGGGCAATGAGCAGTTCTTC.

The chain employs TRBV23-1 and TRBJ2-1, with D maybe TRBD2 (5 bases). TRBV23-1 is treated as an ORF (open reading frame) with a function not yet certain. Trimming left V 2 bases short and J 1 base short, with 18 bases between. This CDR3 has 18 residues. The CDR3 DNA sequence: TGCGCCAGCAGTCAAGCGTTAGGCCTAGCAGAGTCCTACAATGAGCAGTTCTTC. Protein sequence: CASSQALGLAESYNEQFF.

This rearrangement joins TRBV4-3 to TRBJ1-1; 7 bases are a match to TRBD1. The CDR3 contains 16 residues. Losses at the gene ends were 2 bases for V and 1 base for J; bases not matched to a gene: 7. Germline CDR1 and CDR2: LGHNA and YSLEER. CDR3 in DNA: TGCGCCAGCAGCCAACCCCGGGACAGATCGAACACTGAAGCTTTCTTT. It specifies CASSQPRDRSNTEAFF.

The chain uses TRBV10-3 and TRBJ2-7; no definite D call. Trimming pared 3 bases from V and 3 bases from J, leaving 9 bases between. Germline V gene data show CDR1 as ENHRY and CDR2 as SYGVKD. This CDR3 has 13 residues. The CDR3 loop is CAISEAPLYEQYF. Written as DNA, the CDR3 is TGTGCCATCAGTGAAGCCCCCCTCTACGAGCAGTACTTC.

The CDR3 nucleotides are TGTGCCAGCAGCGAGAAACTAGCGGGGAGCACAGATACGCAGTATTTT. The encoded protein is CASSEKLAGSTDTQYF. The rearrangement links TRBV13 to TRBJ2-3, with 10 bases aligning to TRBD2. This CDR3 contains 16 residues. The germline CDR1 and CDR2 sequences are PRHDT and FYEKMQ (reference sequence). V lost 5 bases and J lost 0; bases outside the gene matches: 5.

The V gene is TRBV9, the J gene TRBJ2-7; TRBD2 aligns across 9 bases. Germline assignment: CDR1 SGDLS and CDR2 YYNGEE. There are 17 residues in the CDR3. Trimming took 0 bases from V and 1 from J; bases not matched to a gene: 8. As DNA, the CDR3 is TGTGCCAGCAGCGTAGAGAGAGCGGGAGGCCTGTCCTACGAGCAGTACTTC. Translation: CASSVERAGGLSYEQYF.

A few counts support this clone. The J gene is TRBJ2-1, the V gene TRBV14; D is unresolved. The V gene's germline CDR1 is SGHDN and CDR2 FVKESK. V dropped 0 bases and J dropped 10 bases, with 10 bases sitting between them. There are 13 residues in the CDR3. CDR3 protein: CASSQDQLGEQFF. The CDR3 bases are TGTGCCAGCAGCCAAGATCAACTGGGAGAGCAGTTCTTC.

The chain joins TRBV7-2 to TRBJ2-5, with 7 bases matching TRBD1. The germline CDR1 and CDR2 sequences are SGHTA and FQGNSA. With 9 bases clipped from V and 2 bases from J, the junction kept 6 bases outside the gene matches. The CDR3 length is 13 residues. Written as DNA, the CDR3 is TGTGCCAGTACCGGGACAGCTCAAGAGACCCAGTACTTC. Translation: CASTGTAQETQYF.

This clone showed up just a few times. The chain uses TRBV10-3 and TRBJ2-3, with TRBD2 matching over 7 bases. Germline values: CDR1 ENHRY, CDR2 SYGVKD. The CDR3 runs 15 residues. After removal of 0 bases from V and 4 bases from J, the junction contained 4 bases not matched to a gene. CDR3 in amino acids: CAISESRLAADTQYF. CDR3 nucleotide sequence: TGTGCCATCAGTGAGTCCCGGCTAGCGGCAGATACGCAGTATTTT.